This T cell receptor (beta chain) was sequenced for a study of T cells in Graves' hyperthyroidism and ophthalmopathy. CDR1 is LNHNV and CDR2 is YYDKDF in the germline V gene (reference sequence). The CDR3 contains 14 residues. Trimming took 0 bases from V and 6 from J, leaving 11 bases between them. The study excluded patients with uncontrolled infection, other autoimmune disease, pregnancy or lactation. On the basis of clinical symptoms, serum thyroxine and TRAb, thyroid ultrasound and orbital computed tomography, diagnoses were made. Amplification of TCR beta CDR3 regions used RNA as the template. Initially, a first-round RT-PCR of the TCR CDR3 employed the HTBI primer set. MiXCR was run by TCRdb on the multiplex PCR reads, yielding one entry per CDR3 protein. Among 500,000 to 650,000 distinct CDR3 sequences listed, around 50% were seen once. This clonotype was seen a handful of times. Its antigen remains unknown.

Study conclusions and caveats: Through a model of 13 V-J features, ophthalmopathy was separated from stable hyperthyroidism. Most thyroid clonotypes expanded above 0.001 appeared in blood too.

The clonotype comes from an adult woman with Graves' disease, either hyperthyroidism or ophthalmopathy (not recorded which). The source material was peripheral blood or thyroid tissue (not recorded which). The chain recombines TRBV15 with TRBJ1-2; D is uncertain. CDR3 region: CATSRDLGNDGYTF. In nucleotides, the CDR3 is TGTGCCACCAGCAGAGATTTAGGGAATGATGGCTACACCTTC.